Only one count was recorded for the clone carrying this TCR beta chain. The antigen remains undetermined. This entry belongs to a study of T cell responses to AZD1222 COVID-19 vaccine. Overall study results and limits: Repertoire sampling happened only post peak T cell response. Clonal diversity may have been underestimated, and the donors were mostly white British, with more females than males. Vaccine-related CD4 TCRs covered spike, predominating at 160-218 and 743-854. At baseline, just a handful of AZD1222 recipients tested seropositive.

The method was immunoSEQ multiplex PCR; TCRdb's version includes in-frame clones alone and lacks a portion of them. Seen here are roughly 100,000 clones, roughly 83% observed once, and the top ten hold about a sixth. Germline CDR1 and CDR2: SNHLY and FYNNEI. V shed 6 bases, J shed 3 bases, and the junction held 8 bases outside the gene matches. The CDR3 length is 15 residues. The material sequenced was peripheral blood, taken on day 0 of AZD1222 vaccination. This sequence joins TRBV2 and TRBJ1-5; 7 bases line up with TRBD1. The receptor's source is an adult in good health. CDR3 bases: TGTGCCAGCAGGGACAGGACCGATTTCAATCAGCCCCAGCATTTT. The encoded protein is CASRDRTDFNQPQHF.